The 27 T cell receptor beta chains listed next were all sequenced from one sample in a study of STAT3 mutations in large granular lymphocyte leukemia. Findings and caveats of the study: At least one immunodominant TCR beta clonotype appeared in every T-cell large granular lymphocyte leukemia patient.

What these receptors recognize is not known. Some clones are missing from TCRdb's copy, which holds only in-frame ones; the method was immunoSEQ multiplex PCR. The sample has about 10,000 clones; about 54% are singletons. Sequenced: peripheral blood mononuclear cells. These receptors came from a boy younger than 18 with T-cell large granular lymphocyte leukemia. Some clones in this sample may be carry-over from other donors' samples.

The chain couples TRBV18 to TRBJ1-6; a possible D gene is TRBD1 (6 bases). The CDR3 runs 16 residues. Germline CDR1 KGHSH, CDR2 LQKENI. V lost 0 bases and J lost 9, with 15 bases in between. The CDR3 reads CASSPPSQGGGSPLHF. In DNA form, the CDR3 reads TGTGCCAGCTCACCACCGAGTCAGGGAGGGGGTTCACCCCTCCACTTT.

On this clone: The junction differs from germline at one of its ends, possibly a read error. The chain has TRBV6-5 and TRBJ1-5; 7 bases line up with TRBD1. The CDR3 runs to 11 residues. Per the germline V gene, CDR1 is MNHEY and CDR2 is SVGAGI. CDR3 sequence reads: CASSSQGGTFF. The CDR3 coding sequence is TGTGCCAGCAGTTCCCAGGGGGGGACCTTTTTT.

The chain has TRBV30 and TRBJ2-6; D may be TRBD2 (6 bases). Germline CDR1 reads GTSNPN; CDR2 reads SVGIG (reference sequence). This CDR3 is 15 amino acids long. Trimming left V 5 bases short and J 0 bases short, with 11 bases between. The CDR3 DNA reads as TGTGCCTGGCTGGGACTGGTCTCTGGGGCCAACGTCCTGACTTTC. Its protein product is CAWLGLVSGANVLTF.

The chain carries TRBV28 and TRBJ2-7, with TRBD2 matching 8 bases. The CDR3 has 14 residues. The V gene's germline CDR1 is MDHEN and CDR2 SYDVKM. J lost 2 bases, V lost 4 bases, and 4 bases had no gene match. Here the CDR3 DNA reads TGTGCCAGCAGTTCAAGGACTAGCCCCTACGAGCAGTACTTC. This sequence encodes CASSSRTSPYEQYF.

This clone showed up just a few times. V and J are TRBV5-1 and TRBJ2-7, with 7 bases aligning to TRBD2. CDR3 size: 16 residues. CDR1 is SGHRS and CDR2 is YFSETQ in the germline V gene. Trimming took 0 bases from V and 2 from J; bases not matched to a gene: 8. The CDR3 DNA follows: TGCGCCAGCAGCTTGGCCTTGGGGGGGTTGACCTACGAGCAGTACTTC. This gives the protein CASSLALGGLTYEQYF. Looking up the rest from reference TRBV5-1 and TRBJ2-7 gives the full variable domain: KAGVTQTPRYLIKTRGQQVTLSCSPISGHRSVSWYQQTPGQGLQFLFEYFSETQRNKGNFPGRFSGRQFSNSRSEMNVSTLELGDSALYLCASSLALGGLTYEQYFGPGTRLTVT.

This rearrangement joins TRBV5-4 to TRBJ1-1, with TRBD1 matching over 8 bases. The CDR3 length is 15 residues. Losses at the gene ends were 5 bases for V and 1 base for J; bases not matched to a gene: 7. CDR1 is SGHNT and CDR2 is YYREEE in the germline V gene (reference sequence). The CDR3 DNA reads as TGTGCCAGCAGAAACCCAGGGGGCAAGAACACTGAAGCTTTCTTT. Translated: CASRNPGGKNTEAFF.

This chain uses TRBV5-4 with TRBJ2-2, with D unclear. Germline CDR1 reads SGHNT; CDR2 reads YYREEE (reference sequence). Trimming took 1 base from V and 7 from J, leaving 5 bases between them. This CDR3 has 12 amino acids. Here the CDR3 DNA reads TGTGCCAGCAGCTTGCGGGTCGGGGAGCTGTTTTTT. This gives the protein CASSLRVGELFF. The whole variable domain, remainder taken from reference TRBV5-4 and TRBJ2-2, is ETGVTQSPTHLIKTRGQQVTLRCSSQSGHNTVSWYQQALGQGPQFIFQYYREEENGRGNFPPRFSGLQFPNYSSELNVNALELDDSALYLCASSLRVGELFFGEGSRLTVL.

The CDR3 is CASSVGGDTEAFF. The CDR3 region has the DNA TGTGCCAGCAGTGTGGGGGGCGACACTGAAGCTTTCTTT. The gene calls are TRBV2 and TRBJ1-1; D is perhaps TRBD1 (6 bases). The CDR3 covers 13 residues. Trimming removed 4 bases from V and 3 bases from J, with 9 bases in between. Germline loops: CDR1 SNHLY, CDR2 FYNNEI.

This clone was seen a few times. The rearrangement links TRBV5-1 to TRBJ1-6, with 9 bases identical to TRBD1. Germline CDR1 is SGHRS and CDR2 is YFSETQ. CDR3 length: 15 residues. V dropped 2 bases and J dropped 7; count of bases not matched to a gene: 4. For the CDR3, the DNA is TGCGCCAGCAGCTTTGGTGGGACAGGGAATTCACCCCTCCACTTT. Translated: CASSFGGTGNSPLHF.

The chain employs TRBV5-1 and TRBJ2-1; 9 bases fit TRBD2. The V gene end was trimmed by 0 bases and the J gene end by 7 bases; junction bases not matched to a gene: 11. Looked up from germline, CDR1 is SGHRS and CDR2 is YFSETQ. CDR3 length: 17 amino acids. CDR3 in amino acids: CASSLEAAGGPGNEQFF. The CDR3 DNA follows: TGCGCCAGCAGCTTGGAAGCTGCGGGAGGGCCGGGAAATGAGCAGTTCTTC.

The V and J genes are TRBV10-2 and TRBJ2-7; D is perhaps TRBD2 (6 bases). The V end was cut by 6 bases, the J end by 4 bases, with 13 bases between. Germline assignment: CDR1 WSHSY and CDR2 SAAADI. The CDR3 has 13 residues. The CDR3 DNA reads as TGCGCCAGCAGGGAGGGAATTTCGTACGAGCAGTACTTC. Protein product: CASREGISYEQYF.

The genes are TRBV10-3 and TRBJ2-5; D gene unclear. Germline assignment: CDR1 ENHRY and CDR2 SYGVKD. Between the trimmed V and J ends, which lost 6 bases and 2 bases, there was a span of 4 bases. The CDR3 contains 11 residues. The CDR3: CAISEQETQYF. CDR3 nucleotides: TGTGCCATCAGCGAACAAGAGACCCAGTACTTC.

The gene calls are TRBV30 and TRBJ2-7; perhaps TRBD1 as D (6 bases). CDR1 and CDR2 from the germline V gene are GTSNPN and SVGIG (reference sequence). The CDR3 runs 15 residues. V lost 4 bases and J lost 3, with 19 bases in between. Here the CDR3 DNA reads TGTGCCTGGACCCCAAAGAACAGGGTTAGCTACGAGCAGTACTTC. Translation gives CAWTPKNRVSYEQYF.

This clone was counted once. The chain is built from TRBV7-9 and TRBJ1-1; D unclear. V lost 5 bases to trimming and J lost 0 bases, with 13 bases between them. Germline loops: CDR1 SEHNR, CDR2 FQNEAQ (reference sequence). This CDR3 spans 15 amino acids. CDR3 residues: CASSPPFRLNTEAFF. CDR3 DNA: TGTGCCAGCAGCCCCCCCTTCCGGTTGAACACTGAAGCTTTCTTT.

The chain combines TRBV5-1 with TRBJ1-1; a weak D match, TRBD1 (6 bases). The V gene's germline CDR1 is SGHRS and CDR2 YFSETQ. The CDR3 contains 14 residues. Trimming stripped 1 base from V and 5 bases from J, with 12 bases between. This CDR3 reads CASSLNGGQTEAFF. The CDR3 DNA sequence: TGCGCCAGCAGCTTGAATGGAGGACAGACTGAAGCTTTCTTT.

V and J are TRBV27 and TRBJ1-2; D uncertain. V lost 4 bases to trimming and J lost 4 bases, with 13 bases between them. CDR1 is MNHEY, CDR2 SMNVEV, per germline (reference sequence). The CDR3 covers 14 residues. CDR3 region: CASSSSPAAYGYTF. The CDR3, as DNA: TGTGCCAGCAGTTCGTCCCCCGCTGCCTATGGCTACACCTTC.

V gene TRBV5-1 combines with J gene TRBJ2-7; D may be TRBD1 or TRBD2 (5 bases each). From germline, CDR1 is SGHRS and CDR2 YFSETQ. CDR3 length: 14 residues. The ends were cut back, 1 base at V and 2 bases at J, with 10 bases in the middle. CDR3 sequence (DNA): TGCGCCAGCAGCTTGTCTACGGGGCCCTACGAGCAGTACTTC. It specifies CASSLSTGPYEQYF.

V and J are TRBV5-6 and TRBJ1-2; D remains ambiguous. The CDR3 runs 11 residues. V lost 0 bases, J lost 8 bases, and 5 bases lay in between. Germline V gene lookup returns CDR1 SGHDT and CDR2 YYEEEE. CDR3 region: CASSLAGGYTF. The CDR3 bases are TGTGCCAGCAGCTTGGCGGGGGGCTACACCTTC.

Of note for this clone: One end of the junction does not line up with germline, which may come from a read error. The V and J genes are TRBV7-9 and TRBJ2-7, with 7 nucleotides matching TRBD2. The length of the CDR3 is 14 residues. Germline assignment: CDR1 SEHNR and CDR2 FQNEAQ (reference sequence). This chain's CDR3 is CASSLAESSYEQYF. In DNA form, the CDR3 reads TGTGCCAGCAGCCTAGCGGAGAGCTCCTACGAGCAGTACTTC.

This rearrangement joins TRBV5-1 to TRBJ2-3, with TRBD2 matching 7 bases. The CDR3 runs to 15 residues. Germline V gene lookup returns CDR1 SGHRS and CDR2 YFSETQ. With V trimmed by 1 base and J by 7 bases, 9 bases remained unmatched. The CDR3 nucleotides read TGCGCCAGCAGCTTGTATGCCAGCGGGGTATATACGCAGTATTTT. Its translation: CASSLYASGVYTQYF.

CDR3 sequence (DNA): TGCGCCAGCAGCCACCCAACAGGGCTCTCCTACGAGCAGTACTTC. Its protein is CASSHPTGLSYEQYF. The chain couples TRBV4-1 to TRBJ2-7; D is perhaps TRBD1 (6 bases). The germline CDR1 and CDR2 sequences are MGHRA and YSYEKL. V was shortened by 3 bases and J by 0 bases, with 12 bases between the two germline ends. This CDR3 comprises 15 residues.

This chain connects TRBV7-9 to TRBJ1-2; a possible D gene is TRBD1 (5 bases). V lost 6 bases and J lost 6, with 20 bases in between. The length of the CDR3 is 15 residues. Per germline, CDR1 SEHNR and CDR2 FQNEAQ (reference sequence). This CDR3 reads CASSPGGGDPDGYTF. The CDR3 region has the DNA TGTGCCAGCAGTCCAGGCGGAGGGGACCCAGATGGCTACACCTTC.

The chain combines TRBV6-4 with TRBJ2-3; possibly TRBD2 for D (6 bases). The germline CDR1 and CDR2 sequences are MRHNA and SNTAGT. CDR3 length equals 13 residues. V dropped 3 bases and J dropped 2 bases, with 6 bases sitting between them. The chain's CDR3 is CASSERDTDTQYF. Here the CDR3 DNA reads TGTGCCAGCAGTGAGCGGGACACAGATACGCAGTATTTT.

The rearrangement uses TRBV5-1 and TRBJ2-7; 7 nucleotides align to TRBD2. J lost 1 base, V lost 4 bases, and 2 bases had no gene match. The CDR3 spans 13 residues. CDR1 is SGHRS and CDR2 is YFSETQ in the germline V gene. The CDR3 bases are TGCGCCAGCAGCCCGGGAGGTTCCTACGAGCAGTACTTC. Protein sequence: CASSPGGSYEQYF.

The J gene is TRBJ1-2, the V gene TRBV29-1; D unclear. The V end lost 7 bases, the J end lost 3 bases, and 15 bases lay between the germline ends. Germline-derived CDR1 and CDR2 are SQVTM and ANQGSEA. The CDR3 runs to 13 residues. DNA of the CDR3: TGCAGCGACCGGGCCCGGGGTTACTATGGCTACACCTTC. Translated: CSDRARGYYGYTF.

The J gene is TRBJ2-3, the V gene TRBV10-3; no reliable D call. This CDR3 is built from 13 residues. The germline V gene has CDR1 ENHRY and CDR2 SYGVKD. V lost 6 bases, J lost 3 bases, and 10 bases lay in between. CDR3 sequence reads: CAISLDTTDTQYF. The CDR3 bases are TGTGCCATCAGCCTAGACACTACAGATACGCAGTATTTT.

The CDR3 region has the DNA TGCAGCGTGCCGGGACAGGGCTACGAGCAGTACTTC. The encoded protein is CSVPGQGYEQYF. The V gene is TRBV29-1, the J gene TRBJ2-7; 9 positions match TRBD1. The CDR3 covers 12 residues. Losses at the gene ends were 6 bases for V and 3 bases for J; bases not matched to a gene: 3. Germline CDR1 and CDR2: SQVTM and ANQGSEA.